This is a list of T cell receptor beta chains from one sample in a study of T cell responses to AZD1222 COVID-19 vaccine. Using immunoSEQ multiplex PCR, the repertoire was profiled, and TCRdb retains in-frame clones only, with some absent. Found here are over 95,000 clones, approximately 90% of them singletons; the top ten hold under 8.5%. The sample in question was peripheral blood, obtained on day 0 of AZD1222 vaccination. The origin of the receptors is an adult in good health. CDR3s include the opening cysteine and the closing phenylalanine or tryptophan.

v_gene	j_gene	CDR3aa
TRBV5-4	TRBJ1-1	CASSFLGQGEAFF
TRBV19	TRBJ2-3	CASSRGGTGVDTQYF
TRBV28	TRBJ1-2	CASSLRTGRVVGYGYTF
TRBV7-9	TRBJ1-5	CASSLGGLDQPQHF
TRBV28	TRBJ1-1	CASSPTGMNTEAFF
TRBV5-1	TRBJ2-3	CASSLPGDPDTQYF
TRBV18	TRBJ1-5	CASSPTNSNQPQHF
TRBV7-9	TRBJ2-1	CASSELAGEAQFF
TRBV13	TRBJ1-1	CASSPRGPNTEAFF
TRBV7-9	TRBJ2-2	CASSFGTGELFF
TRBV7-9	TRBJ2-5	CASSLFPDRTQYF
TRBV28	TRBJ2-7	CASSSGTGTYEQYF
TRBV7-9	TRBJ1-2	CASSHPTSGVAYGYTF
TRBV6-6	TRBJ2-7	CASSYEGSYSLDEQYF
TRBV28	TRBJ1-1	CASSWRVNTEAFF
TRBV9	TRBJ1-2	CASSVGQGENYGYTF
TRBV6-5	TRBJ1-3	CASRRTSSGNTIYF
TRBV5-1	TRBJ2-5	CASSLVTEQETQYF
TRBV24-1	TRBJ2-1	CATSDLGQEQFF
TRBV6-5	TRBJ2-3	CASSPGLDTDTQYF
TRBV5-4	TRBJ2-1	CASSLFTLAGGNEQFF
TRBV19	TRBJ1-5	CASLGQGNNQPQHF
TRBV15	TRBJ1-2	CATSRDGGLGYTF
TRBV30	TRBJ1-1	CAWSVLGGTEAFF
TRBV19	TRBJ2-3	CASSDRVTDTQYF
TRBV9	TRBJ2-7	CASSPESSDRVSEQYF
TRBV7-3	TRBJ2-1	CASSLLLASDEQFF
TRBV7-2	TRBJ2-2	CASSLWLVGTSNTGELFF
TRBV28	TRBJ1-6	CASSRTGSRGSPLHF
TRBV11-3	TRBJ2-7	CASSLVVGNEQYF
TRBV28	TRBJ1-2	CASSLLPHWYGYTF
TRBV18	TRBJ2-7	CASSPLLGQGDYEQYF
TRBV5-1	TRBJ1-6	CASSPGGSSYNSPLHF
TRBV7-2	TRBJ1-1	CASRGQSDTEAFF
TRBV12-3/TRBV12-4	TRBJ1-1	CASSPSPLAAFF
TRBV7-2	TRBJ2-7	CASSLGSGTSYEQYF
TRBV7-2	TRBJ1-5	CASSGQMVGIQPQHF
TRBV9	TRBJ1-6	CASSAGQNYNSPLHF
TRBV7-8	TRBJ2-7	CASSIQLSHEQYF
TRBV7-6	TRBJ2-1	CASSRQPGTSGNEQFF
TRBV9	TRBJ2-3	CASSEGVRGYSDTQYF
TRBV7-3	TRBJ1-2	CASSLTAGYYGYTF
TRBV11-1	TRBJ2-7	CASSSSAGTYEQYF
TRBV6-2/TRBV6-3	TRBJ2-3	CASSSGTGGYDSTDTQYF
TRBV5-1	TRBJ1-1	CASSSPQGRGNMNTEAFF
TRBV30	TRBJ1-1	CALDRGHTEAFF
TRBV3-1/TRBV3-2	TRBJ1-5	CASSQRQGTGNQPQHF
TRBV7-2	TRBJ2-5	CASSLGGRTQETQYF
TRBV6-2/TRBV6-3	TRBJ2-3	CASSLGGLAGDTQYF
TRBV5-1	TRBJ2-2	CASSLGTGAGELFF
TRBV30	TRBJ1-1	CAWTAGWEAEAFF
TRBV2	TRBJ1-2	CASSEGRQGYGYTF
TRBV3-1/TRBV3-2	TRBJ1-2	CASSPRGSPNYGYTF
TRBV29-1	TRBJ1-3	CSARRDSGNTIYF
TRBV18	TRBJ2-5	CASSPHYGETQYF
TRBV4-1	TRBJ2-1	CASSQVGGGRGEQFF
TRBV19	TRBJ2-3	CASSMWTGGADTQYF
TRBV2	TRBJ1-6	CASSWGTGNSPLHF